This entry concerns a single T cell receptor beta chain. These data are taken from a study of blood T cell repertoires in COVID-19. Across the study: COVID-19 samples, acute and convalescent, were from the United States, Italy and Spain. The analysed material was cDNA or gDNA that came from T cells, B-cell-depleted T cells, or PBMCs.

Source study methods: Amplification with reference gene primers provided the estimates of nucleated cell counts. Profiled with immunoSEQ multiplex PCR; TCRdb holds only in-frame clones, not every one. V and J calls and clone size come straight from that table; D and trimming were deduced from the DNA. The repertoire has about 250,000 clones, approximately 91% of them found once; the top ten carry around 0.9%. The source material was peripheral blood. This TCR came from a man aged 30-40 years with COVID-19, enrolled during active disease.

CDR3 sequence: CASSLTGVGRNTIYF. In DNA, the CDR3 is TGCGCCAGCAGCTTGACAGGGGTGGGGAGAAACACCATATATTTT. The gene calls are TRBV5-1 and TRBJ1-3; 7 bases align to TRBD1. The length of the CDR3 is 15 residues. With V trimmed by 1 base and J by 5 bases, 6 bases remained unmatched. Germline CDR1 and CDR2: SGHRS and YFSETQ.